These 27 T cell receptor beta chains were sequenced from one sample in a study of blood T cell repertoires in COVID-19. Using immunoSEQ multiplex PCR, the repertoire was profiled, and TCRdb retains in-frame clones only, with some absent. This table holds roughly 300,000 clones, approximately 85% found once. Sequencing was done on a sample of peripheral blood. The receptors shown here come from a woman aged 45-65 years with acute or convalescent COVID-19.

The rearrangement links TRBV6-5 to TRBJ2-3; D is perhaps TRBD1 (5 bases). V lost 0 bases and J 9 bases, leaving 10 bases between the germline ends. Germline CDR1 and CDR2: MNHEY and SVGAGI. This CDR3 spans 13 amino acids. The CDR3 DNA is TGTGCCAGCAGTTACTCAGGGTCAGGGACGCAGTATTTT. Encoded protein: CASSYSGSGTQYF.

In this sample, this clone turned up a few times. This chain joins TRBV2 and TRBJ1-2; 7 nucleotides align to TRBD1. Germline V gives CDR1 SNHLY, CDR2 FYNNEI. J gave up 2 bases and V 7 bases, and 4 bases lay outside the gene matches. The CDR3 runs to 13 residues. CDR3 protein: CASKIQGNYGYTF. DNA for the CDR3: TGTGCCAGCAAGATACAGGGGAACTATGGCTACACCTTC.

J is TRBJ2-3 and V is TRBV5-4; D unclear. Germline V gene sequence: CDR1 SGHNT, CDR2 YYREEE (reference sequence). The germline V and J ends were trimmed by 0 bases and 0 bases, with 11 bases remaining between them. The CDR3 loop spans 16 amino acids. Written as DNA, the CDR3 is TGTGCCAGCAGCTTGGAGGCGGTAACTAGCACAGATACGCAGTATTTT. Amino acid sequence: CASSLEAVTSTDTQYF.

This clone was seen a handful of times. The gene calls are TRBV6-1 and TRBJ2-7, with no clear D. The ends were cut back, 1 base at V and 1 base at J, with 11 bases in the middle. Germline V lookup: CDR1 MNHNS, CDR2 SASEGT. The CDR3 has 15 amino acids. CDR3: CASSEVAGSSYEQYF. In nucleotides, the CDR3 is TGTGCCAGCAGTGAAGTGGCAGGATCTTCCTACGAGCAGTACTTC.

The chain employs TRBV12-3 or TRBV12-4 and TRBJ2-4; possibly TRBD1 for D (5 bases). V lost 3 bases to trimming and J lost 8 bases, with 11 bases between them. This CDR3 is built from 13 residues. Here the CDR3 reads CASSFSPRDIQYF. The CDR3 DNA sequence: TGTGCCAGCAGTTTTTCCCCCAGGGACATTCAGTACTTC.

The chain carries TRBV5-4 and TRBJ2-7; 9 nucleotides align to TRBD2. Germline-derived CDR1 and CDR2 are SGHNT and YYREEE (reference sequence). Trimming at V came to 2 bases and at J to 4 bases, leaving 7 bases not matched to a gene. This CDR3 is 15 amino acids long. DNA of the CDR3: TGTGCCAGCAGCTTTTCCCTAGCGGGGAAATACGAGCAGTACTTC. Translation gives CASSFSLAGKYEQYF.

This clone was observed once. This chain links TRBV10-3 with TRBJ2-7, with D perhaps TRBD1 (5 bases). CDR3 length: 14 residues. The V end was cut by 3 bases, the J end by 3 bases, with 12 bases between. Germline V CDR1 and CDR2: ENHRY, SYGVKD. The CDR3 bases are TGTGCCATCAGTGAAGGTCCCGACAGCTACGAGCAGTACTTC. Protein product: CAISEGPDSYEQYF.

This clone came up once. The rearrangement links TRBV9 to TRBJ2-7, with 12 bases identical to TRBD1. From germline, CDR1 is SGDLS and CDR2 YYNGEE. Unmatched junction bases numbered 9, after V lost 4 bases and J lost 7 bases. The CDR3 runs 15 residues. CDR3 residues: CASSPQGQGAKEQYF. The CDR3 coding sequence is TGTGCCAGCAGCCCCCAGGGACAGGGGGCAAAAGAGCAGTACTTC.

With regard to this clone: Other DNA sequences in the sample encode the same CDR3. This chain joins TRBV7-8 and TRBJ1-4; 8 nucleotides line up with TRBD1. This CDR3 spans 13 amino acids. The ends lost 4 bases at V and 7 bases at J; junction bases unmatched: 2. Germline V gives CDR1 SGHVS, CDR2 FQNEAQ. In nucleotides, the CDR3 is TGTGCCAGCAGCTCCGGACAGGGTGAAAAACTGTTTTTT. It translates to CASSSGQGEKLFF.

The CDR3: CASSLPRYEQYF. As DNA, the CDR3 is TGTGCCAGCAGTCTTCCCAGGTACGAGCAGTACTTC. The chain combines TRBV28 with TRBJ2-7; D gene ambiguous. Between the trimmed V and J ends, which lost 5 bases and 4 bases, there was a span of 9 bases. The CDR3 is made up of 12 amino acids. Germline CDR1 reads MDHEN; CDR2 reads SYDVKM. Complete variable domain (other parts from reference TRBV28 and TRBJ2-7): DVKVTQSSRYLVKRTGEKVFLECVQDMDHENMFWYRQDPGLGLRLIYFSYDVKMKEKGDIPEGYSVSREKKERFSLILESASTNQTSMYLCASSLPRYEQYFGPGTRLTVT.

This clone was recorded many times. The rearrangement uses TRBV9 and TRBJ2-2; D possibly corresponds to TRBD1 (6 bases). The CDR3 is 16 residues long. The V and J ends lost 4 bases and 1 base respectively, with 14 bases between them. Germline V gene sequence: CDR1 SGDLS, CDR2 YYNGEE. This CDR3 reads CASSQQGTMNTGELFF. CDR3 sequence (DNA): TGTGCCAGCAGCCAGCAGGGGACCATGAACACCGGGGAGCTGTTTTTT.

In this sample, this clone turned up once. V usage is TRBV9 and J usage is TRBJ2-2; D is possibly TRBD2 (7 bases). The CDR3 contains 17 residues. With 0 bases removed from V and 5 bases from J, the gap between germline ends came to 17 bases. Germline V CDR1 and CDR2: SGDLS, YYNGEE. The DNA for the CDR3 is TGTGCCAGCAGCGTAGGAGGGGGGAGGGCCCAAACCGGGGAGCTGTTTTTT. As protein: CASSVGGGRAQTGELFF.

This chain uses TRBV9 with TRBJ2-5; D might be TRBD2 (6 bases). Germline values: CDR1 SGDLS, CDR2 YYNGEE. The ends were cut back, 0 bases at V and 5 bases at J, with 11 bases in the middle. This CDR3 is built from 14 residues. This chain's CDR3 is CASSVARGGETQYF. The CDR3 DNA is TGTGCCAGCAGCGTAGCTCGAGGAGGGGAGACCCAGTACTTC.

The chain carries TRBV27 and TRBJ2-7, with D perhaps matching TRBD1 (6 bases). Germline CDR1 and CDR2: MNHEY and SMNVEV (reference sequence). V lost 5 bases to trimming and J lost 4 bases, with 21 bases between them. There are 16 residues in the CDR3. CDR3 sequence: CASSAQQGPGPYEQYF. As DNA, the CDR3 is TGTGCCAGCAGTGCCCAACAGGGACCAGGGCCTTACGAGCAGTACTTC.

The chain uses TRBV7-3 and TRBJ2-4, with 8 nucleotides matching TRBD1. V was pared by 0 bases and J by 12 bases, with 4 bases of the junction left unmatched. Germline V gene sequence: CDR1 SGHTA, CDR2 FQGTGA. The CDR3 spans 13 residues. This CDR3 is CASSLTTGAAQYF. As DNA, the CDR3 is TGTGCCAGCAGCTTAACGACAGGGGCCGCTCAGTACTTC.

The V and J genes are TRBV9 and TRBJ2-7, with 9 bases identical to TRBD2. The CDR3 totals 18 residues. Germline CDR1 and CDR2: SGDLS and YYNGEE. V trimming: 0 bases; J trimming: 3 bases; junction bases outside the gene matches: 13. The CDR3 DNA reads TGTGCCAGCAGCGTAGAAGGGAGGGTAGCGGGAGACCTCTACGAGCAGTACTTC. Translated: CASSVEGRVAGDLYEQYF.

This chain joins TRBV15 and TRBJ2-3, with 7 bases aligning to TRBD1. From germline, CDR1 is LNHNV and CDR2 YYDKDF (reference sequence). The junction had 2 bases not matched to a gene; V was cut back by 4 bases and J by 1 base. The CDR3 consists of 14 residues. The CDR3 DNA sequence: TGTGCCACCAGCATGGGACAGCGCACAGATACGCAGTATTTT. As protein: CATSMGQRTDTQYF.

The rearrangement joins TRBV3-1 (or the pseudogene TRBV3-2) to TRBJ2-1; 7 bases fit TRBD2. Unmatched junction bases numbered 21, after V lost 4 bases and J lost 15 bases. Per the germline V gene, CDR1 is LGHDT and CDR2 is YNNKEL (reference sequence). This CDR3 has 16 amino acids. The CDR3 loop reads CASSPGMREGRAFRFF. The DNA of the CDR3 is TGTGCCAGCAGCCCCGGGATGAGGGAGGGCCGGGCCTTCCGGTTCTTC.

The V call is TRBV18, the J call TRBJ1-4, with 7 bases aligning to TRBD1. The CDR3 is 15 amino acids. The V gene end was trimmed by 5 bases and the J gene end by 6 bases; junction bases not matched to a gene: 9. The germline gives CDR1 KGHSH, CDR2 LQKENI. CDR3 nucleotide sequence: TGTGCCAGCTCAACCCTGAACAGGGGAGATGAAAAACTGTTTTTT. Its protein is CASSTLNRGDEKLFF. Supplemented by reference TRBV18 and TRBJ1-4, the full variable domain reads NAGVMQNPRHLVRRRGQEARLRCSPMKGHSHVYWYRQLPEEGLKFMVYLQKENIIDESGMPKERFSAEFPKEGPSILRIQQVVRGDSAAYFCASSTLNRGDEKLFFGSGTQLSVL.

This rearrangement joins TRBV28 to TRBJ2-2; 10 bases agree with TRBD2. Germline trimming cut 3 bases from V and 2 bases from J; bases unmatched to any gene: 9. The CDR3 totals 18 residues. CDR1 and CDR2 from the germline V gene are MDHEN and SYDVKM. CDR3 coding DNA: TGTGCCAGCAGTTTTTTTACTAGCGGGACAGACAACACCGGGGAGCTGTTTTTT. Translation: CASSFFTSGTDNTGELFF.

The chain is built from TRBV5-4 and TRBJ2-5; D not certain. The CDR3 loop spans 15 amino acids. From germline, CDR1 is SGHNT and CDR2 YYREEE (reference sequence). The V gene lost 0 bases and the J gene lost 2 bases, with 11 bases spanning the gap. The CDR3 DNA follows: TGTGCCAGCAGCTTGGCCTTGCGGTCTCAAGAGACCCAGTACTTC. It codes for CASSLALRSQETQYF. The variable domain in full, with the rest retrieved from reference TRBV5-4 and TRBJ2-5, is ETGVTQSPTHLIKTRGQQVTLRCSSQSGHNTVSWYQQALGQGPQFIFQYYREEENGRGNFPPRFSGLQFPNYSSELNVNALELDDSALYLCASSLALRSQETQYFGPGTRLLVL.

In this sample, this clone turned up once. The CDR3 coding sequence is TGCGCCAGCAGCTTAAGACTAGCGGGAGGTGGGGACGTAGAGACCCAGTACTTC. This sequence encodes CASSLRLAGGGDVETQYF. V usage is TRBV5-1 and J usage is TRBJ2-5; 13 nucleotides align to TRBD2. CDR3 size: 18 residues. Germline CDR1 is SGHRS and CDR2 is YFSETQ. V was clipped by 2 bases and J by 4 bases; unmatched bases: 11. Full variable domain (rest looked up from reference TRBV5-1 and TRBJ2-5): KAGVTQTPRYLIKTRGQQVTLSCSPISGHRSVSWYQQTPGQGLQFLFEYFSETQRNKGNFPGRFSGRQFSNSRSEMNVSTLELGDSALYLCASSLRLAGGGDVETQYFGPGTRLLVL.

The chain is built from TRBV27 and TRBJ2-3; tentatively, D is TRBD1 (6 bases). The CDR3 length is 16 residues. The germline V and J ends were trimmed by 5 bases and 4 bases, with 19 bases remaining between them. The germline V gene encodes CDR1 MNHEY and CDR2 SMNVEV (reference sequence). The CDR3 loop reads CASSRAGTTSPDTQYF. In DNA form, the CDR3 reads TGTGCCAGCAGTCGAGCCGGGACAACGTCGCCAGATACGCAGTATTTT.

The chain links TRBV5-1 to TRBJ2-3; 12 nucleotides match TRBD2. The length of the CDR3 is 16 residues. Per the germline V gene, CDR1 is SGHRS and CDR2 is YFSETQ. Trimming at V came to 3 bases and at J to 2 bases, leaving 4 bases not matched to a gene. CDR3 in amino acids: CASSSGLAGLTDTQYF. DNA of the CDR3: TGCGCCAGCAGCTCGGGACTAGCGGGTCTCACAGATACGCAGTATTTT.

The gene calls are TRBV10-3 and TRBJ2-2, with a weak D call TRBD2 (5 bases). Germline V CDR1 and CDR2: ENHRY, SYGVKD. V shed 4 bases and J shed 1 base, with 10 bases lying between them. There are 15 residues in the CDR3. The CDR3 sequence: CAISAGRLNTGELFF. As DNA, the CDR3 is TGTGCCATCAGTGCGGGAAGGCTGAACACCGGGGAGCTGTTTTTT.

The chain uses TRBV10-3 and TRBJ2-5; the match to TRBD2 covers 11 bases. The CDR3 is 14 amino acids. V shed 6 bases, J shed 4 bases, and the junction held 4 bases outside the gene matches. Per germline, CDR1 ENHRY and CDR2 SYGVKD. The CDR3 DNA sequence: TGTGCCATCAGGTCTAGCGGGAGGATAGAGACCCAGTACTTC. Translation: CAIRSSGRIETQYF.

CDR3 nucleotides: TGTGCCTGGGACAGGGACTCCTACGAGCAGTACTTC. This encodes CAWDRDSYEQYF. The chain combines TRBV30 with TRBJ2-7, with TRBD1 identical over 7 bases. The V segment lost 5 bases and the J segment 0 bases; nucleotides outside the gene matches: 1. The CDR3 totals 12 residues. The germline gives CDR1 GTSNPN, CDR2 SVGIG (reference sequence).